The TCR beta chain under discussion was sequenced for a study of patients and donors after allogeneic stem cell transplantation. CDR3 size: 15 residues. From germline, CDR1 is LGHNA and CDR2 YSLEER. The ends were cut back, 5 bases at V and 2 bases at J, with 12 bases in the middle. TCRdb reprocessed the RT-PCR reads via MiXCR and lists one record per CDR3 protein. The table has 390,000 or so distinct CDR3 sequences, roughly 17% seen once. Turning to this clonotype: A much bigger clone sits one base away, suggesting this may be a read error.

Sequenced input: blood, either unsorted or a sorted T cell fraction (not recorded which). The clonotype originates from a human donor who was either an allogeneic HSCT recipient or a stem cell or donor lymphocyte infusion donor (not recorded which). It is not recorded whose cells these are; they may come from a transplant donor. The rearrangement joins TRBV4-3 to TRBJ2-2; D is perhaps TRBD1 (6 bases). CDR3 sequence: CASSYGTSNTGELFF. The CDR3 DNA reads as TGCGCCAGCAGCTACGGGACATCCAACACCGGGGAGCTGTTTTTT.